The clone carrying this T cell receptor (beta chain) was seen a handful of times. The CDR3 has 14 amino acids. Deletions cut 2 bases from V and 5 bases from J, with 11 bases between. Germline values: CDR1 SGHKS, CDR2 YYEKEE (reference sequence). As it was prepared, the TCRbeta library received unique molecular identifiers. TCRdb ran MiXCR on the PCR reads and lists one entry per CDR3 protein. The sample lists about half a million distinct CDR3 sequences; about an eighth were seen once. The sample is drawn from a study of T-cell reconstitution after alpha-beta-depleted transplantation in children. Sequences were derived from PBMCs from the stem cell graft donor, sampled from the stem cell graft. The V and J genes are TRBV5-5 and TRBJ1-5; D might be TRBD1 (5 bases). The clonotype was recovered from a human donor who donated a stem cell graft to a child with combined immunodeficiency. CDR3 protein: CASSFVGRDQPQHF. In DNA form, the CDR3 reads TGTGCCAGCAGCTTTGTGGGACGGGATCAGCCCCAGCATTTT.